This TCR beta chain was obtained from a study of a mutant IDH1 vaccine in newly diagnosed glioma. Repertoires were generated with immunoSEQ multiplex PCR, while TCRdb's copy carries only in-frame clones and drops some. Of 92,000 or so clones listed, roughly four fifths are singletons. Time point denoted: baseline, week 1 (first vaccination visit). Treatment specified: pre-vaccination baseline after standard-of-care therapy. The V and J ends lost 6 bases and 4 bases respectively, with 15 bases between them. Germline values: CDR1 SGHDN, CDR2 FVKESK. This CDR3 contains 14 residues. This sequence was found in a man aged 40-50 years with glioma. Some clones in this sample may be carry-over from other donors' samples. The chain combines TRBV14 with TRBJ1-1; D possibly corresponds to TRBD1 (5 bases). The source was PBMCs, collected from a glioma patient treated with radiotherapy, temozolomide or both. The CDR3 DNA sequence: TGTGCCAGCAGTTGGGGAGGGGTCAGCACTGAAGCTTTCTTT. Residues: CASSWGGVSTEAFF.